Shown below are 20 T cell receptor beta chains from a single sample sequenced in a study of blood T cell repertoires in COVID-19 (dated by TCRdb to about 2020). The library was produced with the immunoSEQ multiplex PCR assay. TCRdb limited this immuneACCESS table to in-frame rearrangements with V and J called. A share of clones is missing; checked studies link under half to unresolved V genes, and the rest is unexplained. The sample table records a few hundred thousand clones; around 91% of these occur just once. In total, the top ten clones hold approximately 9.4% of the sample. The material sequenced was PBMCs or T cells enriched from blood (not recorded which). All receptors derive from a woman aged 40-49 years who had recovered from COVID-19.

This chain connects TRBV7-9 to TRBJ2-3, with 11 nucleotides matching TRBD2. This CDR3 has 17 residues. CDR1 SEHNR and CDR2 FQNEAQ come from the germline V gene (reference sequence). V lost 3 bases to trimming and J lost 3 bases; unmatched junction nucleotides: 8. The CDR3 nucleotides are TGTGCCAGCAGCTTGAGACTAGCGGGAAAAGGGACAGATACGCAGTATTTT. Translation: CASSLRLAGKGTDTQYF.

The CDR3 bases are TGTGCCAGCAGCATACGACAGGGGATCTACGAGCAGTACTTC. Translating it yields CASSIRQGIYEQYF. The chain is built from TRBV11-3 and TRBJ2-7, with 8 positions matching TRBD1. Trimming cost V 5 bases and J 3 bases; bases outside gene matches: 6. Per germline, CDR1 SGHNT and CDR2 YENEEA. This CDR3 is 14 amino acids long. Filled out from reference TRBV11-3 and TRBJ2-7, the complete variable domain reads EAGVVQSPRYKIIEKKQPVAFWCNPISGHNTLYWYLQNLGQGPELLIRYENEEAVDDSQLPKDRFSAERLKGVDSTLKIQPAELGDSAVYLCASSIRQGIYEQYFGPGTRLTVT.

On this clone itself: At one end the junction does not follow the germline gene, possibly because of a read error. The V call is TRBV7-7, the J call TRBJ2-6; D is possibly TRBD1 (5 bases). CDR1 and CDR2 from the germline V gene are SSHAT and FNYEAQ (reference sequence). CDR3 size: 15 residues. CDR3 amino acids: CASSADSSGANVLTF. CDR3 bases: TGTGCTAGCAGCGCAGACAGCTCTGGGGCCAACGTCCTGACTTTC.

This chain uses TRBV27 with TRBJ2-1; 7 bases are a match to TRBD1. The CDR3 is 17 amino acids. CDR1 is MNHEY and CDR2 is SMNVEV in the germline V gene (reference sequence). With 3 bases clipped from V and 3 bases from J, the junction kept 11 bases outside the gene matches. The CDR3 reads CASSFRTGARFYNEQFF. CDR3 DNA sequence: TGTGCCAGCAGTTTTCGGACAGGCGCAAGGTTCTACAATGAGCAGTTCTTC.

The genes are TRBV19 and TRBJ2-2, with 8 bases lining up with TRBD1. CDR1 and CDR2 (germline): LNHDA, SQIVND (reference sequence). The length of the CDR3 is 15 residues. V trimming: 6 bases; J trimming: 4 bases; junction bases outside the gene matches: 7. CDR3 in DNA: TGTGCCAGTAGGTCCAGGGGGCGGGGCACCGGGGAGCTGTTTTTT. Its protein is CASRSRGRGTGELFF.

The chain is built from TRBV5-4 and TRBJ2-7, with TRBD1 as a possible D gene (5 bases). Germline V gives CDR1 SGHNT, CDR2 YYREEE (reference sequence). Trimming left V 6 bases short and J 0 bases short, with 10 bases between. CDR3 size: 13 residues. CDR3 residues: CASNNQGSYEQYF. The CDR3 nucleotides are TGTGCCAGCAACAATCAGGGCTCCTACGAGCAGTACTTC.

The chain combines TRBV19 with TRBJ2-1, with 7 bases fitting TRBD2. The CDR3 runs 17 residues. The V and J ends lost 1 base and 9 bases, in that order; junction bases with no gene match: 15. Germline V gene sequence: CDR1 LNHDA, CDR2 SQIVND (reference sequence). The CDR3 nucleotides read TGTGCCAGTAGTATAGCTCCCCCCCCGTTGGCTAGCGGTGAGCAGTTCTTC. Translated: CASSIAPPPLASGEQFF.

CDR3 nucleotide sequence: TGTGCCAGCAGCCTACGGGACTCCAGCACAGATACGCAGTATTTT. Its translation: CASSLRDSSTDTQYF. This chain links TRBV7-9 with TRBJ2-3, with a weak D call TRBD2 (6 bases). Between the trimmed V and J ends, which lost 5 bases and 0 bases, there was a span of 12 bases. This CDR3 comprises 15 residues. Germline loops: CDR1 SEHNR, CDR2 FQNEAQ (reference sequence).

The chain employs TRBV7-9 and TRBJ2-2, with TRBD1 matching over 10 bases. Germline lookup yields CDR1 SEHNR and CDR2 FQNEAQ (reference sequence). Losses at the gene ends were 5 bases for V and 4 bases for J; bases not matched to a gene: 7. The CDR3 spans 16 residues. CDR3 residues: CASSPWDRGPTGELFF. CDR3 sequence (DNA): TGTGCCAGCAGCCCCTGGGACAGGGGTCCCACCGGGGAGCTGTTTTTT.

The chain has TRBV18 and TRBJ1-5; D is perhaps TRBD1 (5 bases). This CDR3 has 13 amino acids. V lost 6 bases, J lost 5 bases, and 11 bases lay in between. The germline V gene has CDR1 KGHSH and CDR2 LQKENI. As DNA, the CDR3 is TGTGCCAGCTCCAGGGAAGAGTATCAGCCCCAGCATTTT. Translation gives CASSREEYQPQHF. Variable domain in full (rest from reference TRBV18 and TRBJ1-5): NAGVMQNPRHLVRRRGQEARLRCSPMKGHSHVYWYRQLPEEGLKFMVYLQKENIIDESGMPKERFSAEFPKEGPSILRIQQVVRGDSAAYFCASSREEYQPQHFGDGTRLSIL.

This clone was seen many times. At one end, the junction sequence differs from germline, possibly due to a read error. The chain uses TRBV5-6 and TRBJ2-1, with unresolved D. CDR1 and CDR2 from the germline V gene are SGHDT and YYEEEE. The CDR3 covers 11 residues. This CDR3 is CASSLRRFRIF. DNA of the CDR3: TGTGCCAGCAGCTTGAGGAGATTTAGAATCTTC.

V and J are TRBV6-5 and TRBJ2-7; 7 bases fit TRBD1. CDR1 MNHEY and CDR2 SVGAGI come from the germline V gene. The CDR3 sequence is 13 residues long. The J segment lost 6 bases and the V segment lost 5 bases, leaving 7 bases of the junction unmatched. CDR3 coding DNA: TGTGCCAGCAGTAAACTACAGGGGCCCGAGCAGTACTTC. It yields the protein CASSKLQGPEQYF.

The rearrangement links TRBV2 to TRBJ1-1; maybe TRBD1 (5 bases). The V end lost 4 bases, the J end lost 0 bases, and 6 bases lay between the germline ends. This CDR3 has 13 residues. Germline CDR1 SNHLY, CDR2 FYNNEI. CDR3 in amino acids: CASSGQMNTEAFF. The CDR3 DNA follows: TGTGCCAGCAGTGGACAGATGAACACTGAAGCTTTCTTT. Full variable domain (remainder filled in from reference TRBV2 and TRBJ1-1): EPEVTQTPSHQVTQMGQEVILRCVPISNHLYFYWYRQILGQKVEFLVSFYNNEISEKSEIFDDQFSVERPDGSNFTLKIRSTKLEDSAMYFCASSGQMNTEAFFGQGTRLTVV.

The chain carries TRBV28 and TRBJ2-7; 8 bases line up with TRBD2. From germline, CDR1 is MDHEN and CDR2 SYDVKM. V trimming: 5 bases; J trimming: 2 bases; junction bases outside the gene matches: 14. The CDR3 has 17 amino acids. The CDR3 DNA sequence: TGTGCCAGCAGTGGGATTTCCGTAGCGGGGATCCCCTACGAGCAGTACTTC. It yields the protein CASSGISVAGIPYEQYF. Full variable domain (rest looked up from reference TRBV28 and TRBJ2-7): DVKVTQSSRYLVKRTGEKVFLECVQDMDHENMFWYRQDPGLGLRLIYFSYDVKMKEKGDIPEGYSVSREKKERFSLILESASTNQTSMYLCASSGISVAGIPYEQYFGPGTRLTVT.

In this sample, this clone turned up a few times. The V gene is TRBV11-3, the J gene TRBJ2-1; 14 nucleotides agree with TRBD2. Germline CDR1 is SGHNT and CDR2 is YENEEA. V trimming: 5 bases; J trimming: 0 bases; junction bases outside the gene matches: 12. The CDR3 runs 20 residues. In nucleotides, the CDR3 is TGTGCCAGCAGCCAGATAGGGACTAGCGGGAGAGAACGCTCCTACAATGAGCAGTTCTTC. This translates into CASSQIGTSGRERSYNEQFF.

The V call is TRBV11-3, the J call TRBJ2-1, with 7 bases fitting TRBD2. Germline V gene lookup returns CDR1 SGHNT and CDR2 YENEEA. The CDR3 loop spans 15 amino acids. J gave up 6 bases and V 5 bases, and 10 bases lay outside the gene matches. CDR3 coding DNA: TGTGCCAGCAGCGCGCGACTAGCAAGCTCCAATGAGCAGTTCTTC. Translating gives CASSARLASSNEQFF.

The CDR3, as DNA: TGTGCCAGCAGCTCAGCCGGGACAGGGACTGGAAACACCATATATTTT. Translation: CASSSAGTGTGNTIYF. The V and J genes are TRBV25-1 and TRBJ1-3; 9 bases agree with TRBD1. Germline CDR1 MGHDK, CDR2 SYGVNS. This CDR3 spans 16 amino acids. Trimming cost V 6 bases and J 2 bases; bases outside gene matches: 8.

The V and J genes are TRBV14 and TRBJ1-1, with D tentatively TRBD1 (6 bases). The CDR3 covers 14 residues. Trimming stripped 0 bases from V and 4 bases from J, with 9 bases between. Germline-derived CDR1 and CDR2 are SGHDN and FVKESK. DNA for the CDR3: TGTGCCAGCAGCCAAGAAGTCAGGGGCACTGAAGCTTTCTTT. Its protein is CASSQEVRGTEAFF.

A single count supports this clone. The rearrangement links TRBV7-2 to TRBJ1-3; D is unresolved. The CDR3 sequence is 12 residues long. Per the germline V gene, CDR1 is SGHTA and CDR2 is FQGNSA. V was pared by 5 bases and J by 8 bases, with 10 bases between. The CDR3, as DNA: TGTGCCAGCAGCCGCGCAGCGGACACCATATATTTT. Protein sequence: CASSRAADTIYF.

V usage is TRBV19 and J usage is TRBJ1-3; maybe TRBD1 (5 bases). Per the germline V gene, CDR1 is LNHDA and CDR2 is SQIVND (reference sequence). There are 16 residues in the CDR3. V gave up 5 bases and J gave up 0 bases, with 14 bases separating them. CDR3 region: CASSYDRTNSGNTIYF. CDR3 nucleotide sequence: TGTGCCAGTAGTTACGACAGAACTAACTCTGGAAACACCATATATTTT. The full variable domain, its missing parts supplied by reference TRBV19 and TRBJ1-3, is DGGITQSPKYLFRKEGQNVTLSCEQNLNHDAMYWYRQDPGQGLRLIYYSQIVNDFQKGDIAEGYSVSREKKESFPLTVTSAQKNPTAFYLCASSYDRTNSGNTIYFGEGSWLTVV.